This TCR beta chain is drawn from a study of blood T cell repertoires in COVID-19 (dated by TCRdb to 2020 to 2021). For the wider study: Collaborator samples came from the United States, Italy and Spain and covered acute and convalescent phases of COVID-19. A de-identified subject ID, COVID-19 status, age in years and sex were almost always included in the sample metadata. HLA class I and class II types, where available, came from metadata supplied by the sample provider rather than from assay-based typing. Subjects who had been exposed to COVID-19, were actively infected with it, or had recovered from it provided the deeply sampled blood TCRbeta repertoires that made up the dataset. The material from the prospective study consisted of cDNA or gDNA derived from T cells, B-cell-depleted T cells, or PBMCs. The repertoires were released in a freely available public database meant as a resource for research on the immune response to SARS-CoV-2. Samples were obtained from the ongoing ImmuneRACE study (first 160 participants) and from approximately 1,200 subjects provided by 6 global collaborators.

On the study overall, not on this receptor specifically: Clinical and demographic metadata were provided uncurated, with the amount varying by source and participant.

The sample holds a few counts of this clone. There is no known antigen for this receptor. Per-nucleotide qualities are absent, and no much larger clonotype sits a single base away. Whole blood was collected in K2EDTA tubes by collaborating institutions according to the institutions' own protocols. For TCRbeta analysis, collaborators shipped samples as frozen whole blood, isolated PBMCs, or DNA extracted from either of those sample types. The immunoSEQ Assay, a bias-controlled multiplex PCR, was used to amplify TCRbeta CDR3 regions from genomic DNA. Turning to the authors' computational methods: Within the assay, amplification of reference gene primers was used to estimate how many nucleated cells each sample contained. To quantify the absolute abundance of each unique TCRbeta CDR3 rearrangement, sequence reads were collapsed and filtered. For each sample, productive Simpson clonality was calculated as the square root of Simpson's diversity index across productive rearrangements. In TCRdb, the immuneACCESS table is reduced to in-frame sequences with V and J assigned. These tables do not hold every clone; where another copy was compared, an unresolved V gene accounts for under half, and the others remain unexplained. V and J calls and clone size are copied from that table; D and trimming were computed from the DNA. Present in this sample are around 110,000 clones, approximately 88% of which were seen just once. 0.65% to 0.9% of the sample belongs to the ten largest clones.

V gives up 2 bases and J gives up 0 bases, and the segment between their germline ends measures 4 bases. The CDR3 holds 13 amino acids from the cysteine to the phenylalanine. Of the read, only the CDR3 DNA is kept; its 39 bases are in frame from base 1. The receptor was derived from an older woman with acute or convalescent COVID-19. The chain was built from TRBV12-3 or TRBV12-4 and TRBJ1-1; no D gene is confidently identified. The source material was peripheral blood. CDR3 region: CASSLTLNTEAFF. The DNA is as follows: TGTGCCAGCAGTTTAACTCTGAACACTGAAGCTTTCTTT.